The 9 T cell receptor beta chains below were found in one sample sequenced in a study of early T cells in non-severe SARS-CoV-2 infection. TCRdb re-called the 5' RACE reads with MiXCR, one entry per CDR3 protein. The sample has around 70,000 distinct CDR3 sequences; more than 8.5% are singletons. Sequencing was performed on whole blood, taken at baseline. The source is an adult who was a healthcare worker with PCR-confirmed SARS-CoV-2 infection or an uninfected control (not recorded which).

The rearrangement joins TRBV6-1 to TRBJ2-2, with 9 positions matching TRBD2. The CDR3 consists of 17 residues. Looked up from germline, CDR1 is MNHNS and CDR2 is SASEGT. V was clipped by 7 bases and J by 0 bases; unmatched bases: 9. CDR3 coding DNA: TGTGCCAGCACAGGGCTAGCGGGAAAATCGAACACCGGGGAGCTGTTTTTT. Translation gives CASTGLAGKSNTGELFF.

This clonotype was counted between two and nine times. The chain combines TRBV6-6 with TRBJ1-6; D gene ambiguous. The CDR3 extends over 13 amino acids. V lost 6 bases, J lost 11 bases, and 14 bases lay in between. Germline V lookup: CDR1 MNHNY, CDR2 SVGAGI (reference sequence). CDR3 region: CASRARTSPPLHF. Here the CDR3 DNA reads TGTGCCAGCAGGGCTCGGACGTCTCCACCCCTCCACTTT.

The V and J genes are TRBV11-2 and TRBJ1-2; D is unclear. This CDR3 has 14 residues. CDR1 SGHAT and CDR2 FQNNGV come from the germline V gene. Trimming left V 6 bases short and J 4 bases short, with 15 bases between. The CDR3 protein is CASRTLRRGYGYTF. The CDR3 nucleotides are TGTGCCAGCAGAACCCTCCGACGCGGCTATGGCTACACCTTC.

V usage is TRBV29-1 and J usage is TRBJ2-7; 8 bases align to TRBD1. Germline assignment: CDR1 SQVTM and CDR2 ANQGSEA. The ends lost 6 bases at V and 4 bases at J; junction bases unmatched: 8. The CDR3 length is 13 residues. Here the CDR3 reads CSVGSGTGYEQYF. In nucleotides, the CDR3 is TGCAGCGTCGGATCCGGGACAGGTTACGAGCAGTACTTC.

This clonotype showed up just a few times. The chain is built from TRBV5-4 and TRBJ1-4; D is undetermined. Per germline, CDR1 SGHNT and CDR2 YYREEE (reference sequence). The CDR3 totals 13 residues. V was cut by 7 bases and J by 7 bases, with 14 bases left in between. CDR3 coding DNA: TGTGCCAGCTCCGCGCCTAGGAGTGAAAAACTGTTTTTT. It is translated as CASSAPRSEKLFF.

The rearrangement uses TRBV28 and TRBJ2-2, with TRBD1 matching over 10 bases. There are 16 residues in the CDR3. CDR1 and CDR2 from the germline V gene are MDHEN and SYDVKM. V was clipped by 3 bases and J by 7 bases; unmatched bases: 8. The CDR3 coding sequence is TGTGCCAGCAGTTTGTTTGGGGACAGGGGACTCGGGGAGCTGTTTTTT. It yields the protein CASSLFGDRGLGELFF.

In its sample, this clonotype was seen a few times. The chain combines TRBV10-3 with TRBJ1-5; 9 bases fit TRBD1. The CDR3 runs 16 residues. Germline assignment: CDR1 ENHRY and CDR2 SYGVKD. The ends lost 2 bases at V and 6 bases at J; junction bases unmatched: 8. CDR3 DNA: TGTGCCATCAGTGAGCTGGACAGGGGAACAGTTCAGCCCCAGCATTTT. Residues: CAISELDRGTVQPQHF.

This clonotype was seen repeatedly, ten times or more. This sequence joins TRBV18 and TRBJ1-4; the D is unclear. This CDR3 comprises 15 residues. CDR1 is KGHSH and CDR2 is LQKENI in the germline V gene. The ends were cut back, 2 bases at V and 8 bases at J, with 15 bases in the middle. The CDR3 here is CASSPVGEVREKLFF. In nucleotides, the CDR3 is TGTGCCAGCTCACCAGTGGGTGAAGTGAGGGAAAAACTGTTTTTT.

The V gene is TRBV7-9, the J gene TRBJ2-3; a possible D gene is TRBD2 (7 bases). The germline V and J ends were trimmed by 6 bases and 5 bases, with 18 bases remaining between them. The CDR3 sequence is 15 residues long. Germline CDR1 reads SEHNR; CDR2 reads FQNEAQ (reference sequence). This CDR3 reads CASSPGAGVGDTQYF. In DNA, the CDR3 is TGTGCCAGCAGTCCGGGGGCGGGAGTAGGAGATACGCAGTATTTT. The variable domain in full, with the rest retrieved from reference TRBV7-9 and TRBJ2-3, is DTGVSQNPRHKITKRGQNVTFRCDPISEHNRLYWYRQTLGQGPEFLTYFQNEAQLEKSRLLSDRFSAERPKGSFSTLEIQRTEQGDSAMYLCASSPGAGVGDTQYFGPGTRLTVL.